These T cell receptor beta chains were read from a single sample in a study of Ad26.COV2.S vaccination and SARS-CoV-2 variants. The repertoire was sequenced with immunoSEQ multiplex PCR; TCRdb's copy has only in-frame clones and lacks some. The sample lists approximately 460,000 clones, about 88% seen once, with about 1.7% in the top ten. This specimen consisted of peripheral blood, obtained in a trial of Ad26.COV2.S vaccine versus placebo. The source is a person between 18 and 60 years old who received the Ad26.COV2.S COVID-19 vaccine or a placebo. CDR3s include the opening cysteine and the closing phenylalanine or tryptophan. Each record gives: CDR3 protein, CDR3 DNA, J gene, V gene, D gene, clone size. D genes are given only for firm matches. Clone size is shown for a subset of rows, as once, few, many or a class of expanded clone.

CASSFLPEKLFF TGTGCCAGCAGTTTTTTACCTGAAAAACTGTTTTTT TRBJ1-4 TRBV28 NA NA
CASSRGLAGGQEQFF TGTGCCAGCAGCAGAGGACTAGCGGGGGGGCAGGAGCAGTTCTTC TRBJ2-1 TRBV11-2 TRBD2 NA
CASRGGGTEAFF TGTGCCAGCAGAGGGGGGGGAACTGAAGCTTTCTTT TRBJ1-1 TRBV6-6 NA NA
CASSWGTGRAGETQYF TGCGCCAGCAGCTGGGGGACAGGGAGAGCCGGAGAGACCCAGTACTTC TRBJ2-5 TRBV5-1 TRBD1 NA
CASSLLQAGEKLFF TGTGCCAGCAGCTTGTTACAGGCTGGTGAAAAACTGTTTTTT TRBJ1-4 TRBV7-9 NA NA
CASSPGQTTNEKLFF TGTGCCAGCAGCCCCGGACAGACAACTAATGAAAAACTGTTTTTT TRBJ1-4 TRBV7-2 NA NA
CASSPTGTGNSPLHF TGTGCCAGCAGCCCCACCGGGACAGGGAATTCACCCCTCCACTTT TRBJ1-6 TRBV27 TRBD1 few
CASSPIYDSEAFF TGTGCCAGCTCACCGATCTATGACAGCGAAGCTTTCTTT TRBJ1-1 TRBV18 NA NA
CASSLEASGNTIYF TGCGCCAGCAGCTTGGAGGCCTCTGGAAACACCATATATTTT TRBJ1-3 TRBV5-1 NA NA
CASSFMNSPLHF TGTGCCAGCAGCTTCATGAATTCACCCCTCCACTTT TRBJ1-6 TRBV7-9 NA NA
CASSQLAGGRPAYNEQFF TGCGCCAGCAGCCAACTAGCGGGGGGGCGACCGGCGTACAATGAGCAGTTCTTC TRBJ2-1 TRBV4-3 TRBD2 NA
CASSPIPDSVGDTQYF TGTGCCAGCAGCCCCATCCCGGACAGTGTCGGGGATACGCAGTATTTT TRBJ2-3 TRBV9 NA many
CASSSTGENTEAFF TGTGCCAGCAGCTCGACAGGGGAGAACACTGAAGCTTTCTTT TRBJ1-1 TRBV6-6 TRBD1 NA
CASSQIREQYF TGTGCCAGCAGTCAAATCCGCGAGCAGTACTTC TRBJ2-7 TRBV28 NA NA
CASSRLQGGGGGYTF TGTGCCAGCAGCCGCCTCCAAGGGGGCGGTGGTGGCTACACCTTC TRBJ1-2 TRBV7-9 TRBD1 NA
CASRLVGLNTGELFF TGTGCCAGTAGGTTGGTAGGGCTGAACACCGGGGAGCTGTTTTTT TRBJ2-2 TRBV19 NA few
CASSLGVGKNTEAFF TGTGCCAGCAGCTTAGGGGTCGGCAAAAACACTGAAGCTTTCTTT TRBJ1-1 TRBV7-9 NA NA
CASSPQEVGNSPLHF TGTGCCAGCTCACCACAGGAGGTGGGGAATTCACCCCTCCACTTT TRBJ1-6 TRBV18 NA NA
CASSPYAGGTYEQYF TGTGCCAGCAGCCCCTATGCGGGGGGCACCTACGAGCAGTACTTC TRBJ2-7 TRBV7-3 TRBD2 few
CASSYSPAYYNEQFF TGTGCCAGCAGTTACTCGCCAGCGTACTACAATGAGCAGTTCTTC TRBJ2-1 TRBV6-5 NA NA
CASSSPQGPNEKLFF TGTGCCAGCAGTTCCCCACAGGGTCCTAATGAAAAACTGTTTTTT TRBJ1-4 TRBV28 NA NA
CASSYFSGTGIYEQYF TGTGCCAGCAGTTACTTTAGCGGGACAGGGATCTACGAGCAGTACTTC TRBJ2-7 TRBV6-5 NA NA